These T cell receptor beta chains were read from a single sample in a study of shared clonotypes between healthy human individuals. Repertoires were generated with immunoSEQ multiplex PCR, while TCRdb's copy carries only in-frame clones and drops some. The sample carries roughly 410,000 clones, about 97% recorded once. The sequencing input was memory CD8+ T cells sorted from blood. The receptors originated from a man in his thirties or forties in good health. CDR3s include the opening cysteine and the closing phenylalanine or tryptophan. Each record gives: clone size, J gene, D gene, V gene, CDR3 DNA, CDR3 protein. A D gene is named only where the DNA matches it firmly. Clone size is shown for a subset of rows, as once, few, many or a class of expanded clone.

- TRBJ2-2 TRBD1 TRBV7-8 TGTGCCAGCAGCTTTGAGCCGGGACAGGCCCGGGGCGGGGAGCTGTTTTTT CASSFEPGQARGGELFF
- TRBJ1-2 - TRBV6-1 TGTGCCAGCAGCCTTACAGGGTTTTATGGCTACACCTTC CASSLTGFYGYTF
- TRBJ2-2 TRBD2 TRBV28 TGTGCCAGCAGTTTATCCCAGGGACTAGCGGGAGCCAAAGGGGAGCTGTTTTTT CASSLSQGLAGAKGELFF
- TRBJ2-7 TRBD1 TRBV27 TGTGCCAGCAGTGCACAGGGGATCCACGAGCAGTACTTC CASSAQGIHEQYF
- TRBJ2-7 TRBD2 TRBV27 TGTGCCAGCAGCCTATCTTTAGCGGGAGGCTACGAGCAGTACTTC CASSLSLAGGYEQYF
- TRBJ2-2 TRBD2 TRBV9 TGTGCCAGCAGCGTAGCGGGAGGGCCGTTTAGTGCCGGGGAGCTGTTTTTT CASSVAGGPFSAGELFF
- TRBJ1-2 TRBD1 TRBV2 TGTGCCAGCAGTCTCCGGGACAGGGCCAAAGGCTACACCTTC CASSLRDRAKGYTF
- TRBJ2-5 TRBD1 TRBV7-3 TGTGCCAGCAGCCCTTACCCCGGGACAGGGTTTATTTCGCGGGAGACCCAGTACTTC CASSPYPGTGFISRETQYF
- TRBJ1-2 - TRBV28 TGTGCCAGCAGTTTTGACAACTATGGCTACACCTTC CASSFDNYGYTF
- TRBJ2-7 TRBD1 TRBV10-3 TGTGCCATCAGTGGGGGACAGGGGTTCTACGAGCAGTACTTC CAISGGQGFYEQYF
- TRBJ2-5 - TRBV19 TGTGCCAGTAGTAACGCGGAGACCCAGTACTTC CASSNAETQYF
- TRBJ2-5 - TRBV5-1 TGCGCCAGCAGCTTGGGGGGCGCAGAGACCCAGTACTTC CASSLGGAETQYF
- TRBJ1-2 TRBD1 TRBV6-5 TGTGCCAGCAGGTCCGGGACAGGGGGCGCGAATGGCTACACCTTC CASRSGTGGANGYTF
- TRBJ2-5 - TRBV5-1 TGCGCCAGCAGCTTGGGTGGAGGGTTTAGCCAAGAGACCCAGTACTTC CASSLGGGFSQETQYF
- TRBJ2-1 TRBD2 TRBV5-4 TGTGCCAGCAGCGGGGACTATTCGGGTTCCTACAATGAGCAGTTCTTC CASSGDYSGSYNEQFF
- TRBJ1-2 - TRBV28 TGTGCCAGCAGTCAGCAGACAGGTGGCTACACCTTC CASSQQTGGYTF
- TRBJ2-1 TRBD2 TRBV6-1 TGTGCCAGCAGTTGGACTAGCGGGAGCTACAATGAGCAGTTCTTC CASSWTSGSYNEQFF
- TRBJ1-3 TRBD1 TRBV18 TGTGCCAGCTCATCCACCCGGACAGGAGTGAGCTCTGGAAACACCATATATTTT CASSSTRTGVSSGNTIYF
- TRBJ2-2 - TRBV28 TGTGCCAGCAGTTTATCCAGGAACACCGGGGAGCTGTTTTTT CASSLSRNTGELFF
- TRBJ2-7 TRBD2 TRBV18 TGTGCCAGCTCACCGATAGCGGGAGTTGCCTACGAGCAGTACTTC CASSPIAGVAYEQYF
- TRBJ1-4 TRBD1 TRBV25-1 TGTGCCAGCAGTGAATATCAGGGGGCTAATGAAAAACTGTTTTTT CASSEYQGANEKLFF
- TRBJ2-6 - TRBV7-2 TGTGCCAGCAGCCGGCAATCTGGGGCCAACGTCCTGACTTTC CASSRQSGANVLTF
- TRBJ2-5 - TRBV28 TGTGCCAGCAGTTGGGGGATACCGGGAAACCTAAAAGAGACCCAGTACTTC CASSWGIPGNLKETQYF
once TRBJ2-2 - TRBV7-8 TGTGCCAGCAGCTTATCTGCGCGTAGGGCCGGGGAGCTGTTTTTT CASSLSARRAGELFF
- TRBJ2-1 TRBD2 TRBV28 TGTGCCCTCGGGGCTAGCGGGCCCTACAATGAGCAGTTCTTC CALGASGPYNEQFF
- TRBJ1-3 - TRBV18 TGTGCCAGCTCACCACTTGTAGGTATCTCTGGAAACACCATATATTTT CASSPLVGISGNTIYF
- TRBJ2-7 TRBD1 TRBV5-1 TGCGCCAGCAGCTTCTGGGACAGATTTGCCTACGAGCAGTACTTC CASSFWDRFAYEQYF
- TRBJ2-1 TRBD2 TRBV7-6 TGTGCCAGCAGCGTGGGACTAGTTAATGAGCAGTTCTTC CASSVGLVNEQFF
- TRBJ1-5 - TRBV19 TGTGCCAGTAGTGCACCTGCGGGGAGATATAGCAATCAGCCCCAGCATTTT CASSAPAGRYSNQPQHF
- TRBJ1-2 - TRBV19 TGTGCCACCCGGGGGAACTATGGCTACACCTTC CATRGNYGYTF
- TRBJ2-1 TRBD2 TRBV30 TGTGCCTGGACTAGCGGGAGAGGCGAGCAGTTCTTC CAWTSGRGEQFF
- TRBJ1-3 - TRBV27 TGTGCCAGCAGAAACGGAAACACCATATATTTT CASRNGNTIYF
- TRBJ2-7 TRBD2 TRBV5-1 TGCGCCAGCAGCTTGGGACTAGCGGGGGCATCCTACGAGCAGTACTTC CASSLGLAGASYEQYF
- TRBJ2-7 - TRBV30 TGTGCCTGGAGTGTACCAGGAGGGGGCTCCTACGAGCAGTACTTC CAWSVPGGGSYEQYF
- TRBJ2-1 TRBD2 TRBV7-8 TGTGCCAGCAGCTTACGACTAGCACTAGGGAATGAGCAGTTCTTC CASSLRLALGNEQFF
- TRBJ2-7 - TRBV5-7 TGTGCCAGCAGCTTGCCTTCCTGGTTGAACGAGCAGTACTTC CASSLPSWLNEQYF
- TRBJ1-2 - TRBV1 TGCACCAGCAGTGCTCTACGTTTGTGCGAAACCTATGGCTACACCTTC CTSSALRLCETYGYTF
- TRBJ1-1 TRBD1 TRBV19 TGTGCCAGTAGTATCCAGGGGGCCACTGAAGCTTTCTTT CASSIQGATEAFF
- TRBJ1-1 - TRBV6-5 TGTGCCAGCTACAGCCGTATGAACACTGAAGCTTTCTTT CASYSRMNTEAFF
- TRBJ2-1 - TRBV10-3 TGTGCCATCAGTGGGGACGGAGGGGGAGAGTTCTTC CAISGDGGGEFF
- TRBJ2-1 TRBD2 TRBV12-5 TGTGCTAGTGGTTTGGTACGGACTAGCGGGAGCAATGAGCAGTTCTTC CASGLVRTSGSNEQFF